The 32 T cell receptor beta chains given below trace back to one sample, sequenced in a study of T-cell memory formation after mild COVID-19. TCRdb processed the 5' RACE reads anew with MiXCR; each CDR3 protein has one entry. The sample has roughly 300,000 distinct CDR3 sequences; 8.2% are singletons. The sequenced sample consisted of PBMCs or a T cell subset sorted from them (not recorded which). The receptors stem from a man between 18 and 35 years old who had mild COVID-19 (a few samples of this study predate the infection). Cell type and time point are not known.

In this sample, this clonotype turned up a few times. This rearrangement joins TRBV4-3 to TRBJ2-5; perhaps TRBD2 as D (7 bases). Per germline, CDR1 LGHNA and CDR2 YSLEER. V lost 1 base to trimming and J lost 5 bases, with 14 bases between them. The CDR3 runs to 15 residues. The DNA for the CDR3 is TGCGCCAGCAGCCAAGTTGGAGGGGGGGTTGAGACCCAGTACTTC. The encoded protein is CASSQVGGGVETQYF.

This clonotype has a count of ten or more. The chain combines TRBV7-9 with TRBJ2-5; 7 bases map to TRBD1. CDR1 is SEHNR, CDR2 FQNEAQ, per germline (reference sequence). CDR3 size: 15 residues. Germline trimming cut 3 bases from V and 1 base from J; bases unmatched to any gene: 5. The CDR3 DNA reads as TGTGCCAGCAGCTTTCCCAGACAGGGCCAAGAGACCCAGTACTTC. As protein: CASSFPRQGQETQYF.

This clonotype was recorded at least ten times. The V call is TRBV9, the J call TRBJ2-3; 8 bases map to TRBD1. Per germline, CDR1 SGDLS and CDR2 YYNGEE. V was clipped by 4 bases and J by 2 bases; unmatched bases: 9. The CDR3 has 16 residues. The CDR3 DNA follows: TGTGCCAGCAGCTGGAGGACAGGGAGCCCCACAGATACGCAGTATTTT. It yields the protein CASSWRTGSPTDTQYF. Based on the CDR3 plus reference TRBV9 and TRBJ2-3, the full variable domain is DSGVTQTPKHLITATGQRVTLRCSPRSGDLSVYWYQQSLDQGLQFLIQYYNGEERAKGNILERFSAQQFPDLHSELNLSSLELGDSALYFCASSWRTGSPTDTQYFGPGTRLTVL.

In this sample, this clonotype turned up many times. This rearrangement joins TRBV5-1 to TRBJ2-4; D is unresolved. This CDR3 region has 16 residues. The germline V gene has CDR1 SGHRS and CDR2 YFSETQ. V lost 0 bases, J lost 0 bases, and 10 bases lay in between. The CDR3 DNA sequence: TGCGCCAGCAGCTTGGGCCAGAACTTAGCCAAAAACATTCAGTACTTC. Its protein is CASSLGQNLAKNIQYF.

This clonotype occurred a few times. This sequence joins TRBV6-1 and TRBJ1-2; the D is unclear. Germline V gene lookup returns CDR1 MNHNS and CDR2 SASEGT. The CDR3 loop spans 12 amino acids. V was cut by 6 bases and J by 2 bases, with 7 bases left in between. CDR3: CASRTVNYGYTF. CDR3 nucleotide sequence: TGTGCCAGCAGAACAGTCAACTATGGCTACACCTTC.

This clonotype was seen a few times. The chain joins TRBV12-3 or TRBV12-4 to TRBJ2-5; tentative D call: TRBD1 (6 bases). The CDR3 runs 14 residues. Between the trimmed V and J ends, which lost 4 bases and 1 base, there was a span of 10 bases. The CDR3 coding sequence is TGTGCCAGCAGTTGGAGCAGGGGCCAAGAGACCCAGTACTTC. It codes for CASSWSRGQETQYF.

The table lists this clonotype with many counts. This chain uses TRBV5-1 with TRBJ1-1, with 9 bases that match TRBD1. V was pared by 0 bases and J by 1 base, with 7 bases of the junction left unmatched. The CDR3 extends over 17 amino acids. The germline gives CDR1 SGHRS, CDR2 YFSETQ. This CDR3 reads CASSLDIRQGENTEAFF. The CDR3 DNA reads as TGCGCCAGCAGCTTGGACATAAGACAGGGGGAGAACACTGAAGCTTTCTTT.

This clonotype was observed a handful of times. The rearrangement links TRBV20-1 to TRBJ1-2; tentative D call: TRBD1 (5 bases). The V gene lost 1 base and the J gene lost 8 bases, with 17 bases spanning the gap. This CDR3 comprises 14 residues. Per germline, CDR1 DFQATT and CDR2 SNEGSKA (reference sequence). CDR3 residues: CSARVSPGSGGYTF. CDR3 DNA sequence: TGCAGTGCTAGAGTTTCTCCAGGGTCCGGGGGCTACACCTTC.

This clonotype was found many times. The chain recombines TRBV7-2 with TRBJ1-1; possibly TRBD1 for D (6 bases). Germline V gene lookup returns CDR1 SGHTA and CDR2 FQGNSA. This CDR3 has 14 amino acids. V lost 5 bases and J 3 bases, leaving 13 bases between the germline ends. This CDR3 is CASSKQGPYTEAFF. CDR3 sequence (DNA): TGTGCCAGCAGCAAACAGGGCCCGTACACTGAAGCTTTCTTT.

This clonotype has more than one count but fewer than ten. The chain links TRBV4-1 to TRBJ1-5; D not certain. The CDR3 is 15 residues long. CDR1 MGHRA and CDR2 YSYEKL come from the germline V gene. Trimming cost V 1 base and J 7 bases, with 14 bases left between them. CDR3 in amino acids: CASSQVPVGPQPQHF. The CDR3 DNA reads TGCGCCAGCAGCCAAGTTCCAGTCGGACCGCAGCCCCAGCATTTT.

This clonotype has a handful of counts. The chain combines TRBV7-2 with TRBJ2-2, with D tentatively TRBD1 (5 bases). Trimming cost V 0 bases and J 5 bases, with 10 bases left between them. Germline CDR1 reads SGHTA; CDR2 reads FQGNSA. The CDR3 has 15 amino acids. The CDR3 here is CASSLAHQGTGELFF. As DNA, the CDR3 is TGTGCCAGCAGCTTAGCCCACCAGGGTACCGGGGAGCTGTTTTTT.

This clonotype was seen a handful of times. This chain links TRBV7-2 with TRBJ2-4; 11 bases agree with TRBD2. The CDR3 spans 17 residues. Germline lookup yields CDR1 SGHTA and CDR2 FQGNSA. V was clipped by 5 bases and J by 3 bases; unmatched bases: 9. The CDR3 nucleotides read TGTGCCAGCAGCAAGTTAGCGGGGGGGCAAGTCAAAAACATTCAGTACTTC. Encoded protein: CASSKLAGGQVKNIQYF. The variable domain in full, completed from reference TRBV7-2 and TRBJ2-4, reads GAGVSQSPSNKVTEKGKDVELRCDPISGHTALYWYRQSLGQGLEFLIYFQGNSAPDKSGLPSDRFSAERTGGSVSTLTIQRTQQEDSAVYLCASSKLAGGQVKNIQYFGAGTRLSVL.

The genes are TRBV7-2 and TRBJ2-2; D call uncertain. CDR1 is SGHTA, CDR2 FQGNSA, per germline. The CDR3 sequence is 14 residues long. V was clipped by 5 bases and J by 4 bases, with 11 bases between them. Written as DNA, the CDR3 is TGTGCCAGCAGCGGGAAGATGGGCACCGGGGAGCTGTTTTTT. Amino acid sequence: CASSGKMGTGELFF.

This rearrangement joins TRBV29-1 to TRBJ2-3; tentatively, D is TRBD1 or TRBD2 (5 bases each). V lost 7 bases to trimming and J lost 4 bases, with 12 bases between them. The CDR3 is 12 residues long. Germline-derived CDR1 and CDR2 are SQVTM and ANQGSEA. The CDR3 DNA reads TGCAGCGCCTTAAGGGACGCAGATACGCAGTATTTT. It codes for CSALRDADTQYF.

At least ten counts were recorded for this clonotype. This chain uses TRBV5-1 with TRBJ2-1; 8 nucleotides align to TRBD2. Per germline, CDR1 SGHRS and CDR2 YFSETQ. Germline trimming cut 0 bases from V and 8 bases from J; bases unmatched to any gene: 7. This CDR3 has 15 residues. CDR3 bases: TGCGCCAGCAGCTTGGCCGGCGGGGGGCAGCATGAGCAGTTCTTC. It is translated as CASSLAGGGQHEQFF.

This sequence joins TRBV7-3 and TRBJ2-3; D is possibly TRBD2 (6 bases). V lost 5 bases, J lost 6 bases, and 18 bases lay in between. Germline V gene data show CDR1 as SGHTA and CDR2 as FQGTGA. CDR3 length: 15 residues. CDR3 coding DNA: TGTGCCAGCAGCCCGTACCGCGGGGCGCTGGATACGCAGTATTTT. This codes for CASSPYRGALDTQYF.

This clonotype occurred a few times. This chain connects TRBV7-8 to TRBJ1-4, with D possibly being TRBD1 (6 bases). The germline V and J ends were trimmed by 8 bases and 4 bases, with 8 bases remaining between them. This CDR3 contains 12 residues. Per the germline V gene, CDR1 is SGHVS and CDR2 is FQNEAQ. CDR3 sequence reads: CASGQFNEKLFF. CDR3 bases: TGTGCCAGCGGACAGTTTAATGAAAAACTGTTTTTT.

This chain connects TRBV20-1 to TRBJ1-6; 9 bases match TRBD1. V shed 0 bases, J shed 4 bases, and the junction held 7 bases outside the gene matches. CDR1 and CDR2 (germline): DFQATT, SNEGSKA (reference sequence). CDR3 length: 17 residues. The CDR3 protein is CSARDHRGRGYNSPLHF. The DNA for the CDR3 is TGCAGTGCTAGAGATCACAGGGGGCGCGGGTATAATTCACCCCTCCACTTT.

This clonotype was detected a few times. V usage is TRBV20-1 and J usage is TRBJ2-4; D remains unclear. Trimming removed 0 bases at V and 1 base at J, with 7 bases between. Looked up from germline, CDR1 is DFQATT and CDR2 is SNEGSKA (reference sequence). The CDR3 totals 14 residues. DNA for the CDR3: TGCAGTGCTAGAGAAGACTTGGCCAAAAACATTCAGTACTTC. Amino acid sequence: CSAREDLAKNIQYF.

This sequence joins TRBV10-3 and TRBJ1-1; 8 positions agree with TRBD1. This CDR3 has 12 amino acids. Germline trimming cut 11 bases from V and 1 base from J; bases unmatched to any gene: 3. Germline CDR1 is ENHRY and CDR2 is SYGVKD. The CDR3 region is CAAGQGNTEAFF. In nucleotides, the CDR3 is TGTGCCGCCGGACAGGGGAACACTGAAGCTTTCTTT.

This chain links TRBV20-1 with TRBJ2-7, with 9 bases identical to TRBD1. The CDR3 runs to 17 residues. Germline-derived CDR1 and CDR2 are DFQATT and SNEGSKA (reference sequence). Germline trimming cut 5 bases from V and 2 bases from J; bases unmatched to any gene: 16. DNA for the CDR3: TGCAGTGCTCCTCCAGGGACAGGGATGATCGGGGCCTACGAGCAGTACGTC. It is translated as CSAPPGTGMIGAYEQYV.

This clonotype appeared a few times. The chain recombines TRBV28 with TRBJ2-3; the match to TRBD2 covers 10 bases. Trimming removed 7 bases from V and 2 bases from J; junction bases left unmatched: 9. Germline V gene data show CDR1 as MDHEN and CDR2 as SYDVKM. This CDR3 is 16 amino acids long. The CDR3 spells CASNPSTSGVTDTQYF. The CDR3 DNA reads as TGTGCCAGCAATCCCTCAACTAGCGGGGTCACAGATACGCAGTATTTT.

This clonotype occurred a few times. This sequence joins TRBV6-5 and TRBJ1-6; a weak D match, TRBD1 (6 bases). The V end lost 6 bases, the J end lost 7 bases, and 13 bases lay between the germline ends. Germline values: CDR1 MNHEY, CDR2 SVGAGI. The CDR3 extends over 14 amino acids. The chain's CDR3 is CASRWGQGNSPLHF. Here the CDR3 DNA reads TGTGCCAGCAGATGGGGGCAGGGCAATTCACCCCTCCACTTT.

The rearrangement uses TRBV7-2 and TRBJ1-5; the D gene is possibly TRBD1 (6 bases). The CDR3 length is 15 residues. Germline-derived CDR1 and CDR2 are SGHTA and FQGNSA. V was shortened by 6 bases and J by 4 bases, with 16 bases between the two germline ends. The CDR3 loop reads CASSQEGEVNQPQHF. CDR3 DNA: TGTGCCAGCAGTCAGGAGGGGGAGGTAAATCAGCCCCAGCATTTT. The full variable domain, in which reference TRBV7-2 and TRBJ1-5 provide the parts outside the CDR3, is GAGVSQSPSNKVTEKGKDVELRCDPISGHTALYWYRQSLGQGLEFLIYFQGNSAPDKSGLPSDRFSAERTGGSVSTLTIQRTQQEDSAVYLCASSQEGEVNQPQHFGDGTRLSIL.

This chain connects TRBV18 to TRBJ1-1; D ambiguous. This CDR3 contains 16 residues. Trimming cost V 3 bases and J 0 bases, with 14 bases left between them. Germline loops: CDR1 KGHSH, CDR2 LQKENI. CDR3 in DNA: TGTGCCAGCTCACCGATTGATAGCCTGCTGAACACTGAAGCTTTCTTT. It specifies CASSPIDSLLNTEAFF.

The gene calls are TRBV7-9 and TRBJ2-1, with 8 bases identical to TRBD1. V gave up 5 bases and J gave up 8 bases; unmatched junction bases: 8. This CDR3 region has 14 residues. CDR1 is SEHNR, CDR2 FQNEAQ, per germline (reference sequence). CDR3 residues: CASSARQGSDEQFF. CDR3 bases: TGTGCCAGCAGCGCCCGACAGGGGTCCGATGAGCAGTTCTTC. The full variable domain, with the rest looked up from reference TRBV7-9 and TRBJ2-1, is DTGVSQNPRHKITKRGQNVTFRCDPISEHNRLYWYRQTLGQGPEFLTYFQNEAQLEKSRLLSDRFSAERPKGSFSTLEIQRTEQGDSAMYLCASSARQGSDEQFFGPGTRLTVL.

This clonotype was counted a few times. V and J are TRBV12-3 or TRBV12-4 and TRBJ1-4; 9 bases fit TRBD1. The ends lost 6 bases at V and 7 bases at J; junction bases unmatched: 6. CDR3 size: 14 residues. CDR3: CASRGYRGREKLFF. The DNA for the CDR3 is TGTGCCAGCAGGGGATACAGGGGGCGTGAAAAACTGTTTTTT.

This clonotype was detected only a few times. V is TRBV27 and J is TRBJ1-2; TRBD1 is a possible D gene (6 bases). V was cut by 7 bases and J by 2 bases, with 8 bases left in between. The CDR3 consists of 12 residues. Germline values: CDR1 MNHEY, CDR2 SMNVEV (reference sequence). The CDR3 here is CASTTGNYGYTF. The CDR3, as DNA: TGTGCCAGCACTACAGGGAACTATGGCTACACCTTC.

V gene TRBV5-1 combines with J gene TRBJ1-1; tentative D call: TRBD1 (5 bases). Germline CDR1 reads SGHRS; CDR2 reads YFSETQ. CDR3 length: 14 amino acids. V shed 3 bases and J shed 1 base, with 10 bases lying between them. In DNA form, the CDR3 reads TGCGCCAGCAGCTCCGACAGCCAGAACACTGAAGCTTTCTTT. Protein sequence: CASSSDSQNTEAFF.

The count of this clonotype is one. The rearrangement joins TRBV4-3 to TRBJ1-1, with D unclear. In germline, CDR1 is LGHNA, CDR2 YSLEER. With 4 bases removed from V and 5 bases from J, the gap between germline ends came to 17 bases. The CDR3 consists of 15 residues. The CDR3 coding sequence is TGCGCCAGCAGCCGAACCCTTAACCCCGAGACTGAAGCTTTCTTT. Its translation is CASSRTLNPETEAFF.

V gene TRBV5-6 combines with J gene TRBJ2-1; D tentatively fits TRBD1 or TRBD2 (6 bases each). The length of the CDR3 is 13 residues. Looked up from germline, CDR1 is SGHDT and CDR2 is YYEEEE. Trimming removed 7 bases at V and 7 bases at J, with 15 bases between. CDR3 loop: CASYLARGNEQFF. For the CDR3, the DNA is TGTGCCAGCTACCTAGCGAGGGGGAATGAGCAGTTCTTC.

V gene TRBV7-2 combines with J gene TRBJ2-7, with 10 positions matching TRBD1. Trimming cost V 6 bases and J 9 bases; bases outside gene matches: 8. CDR1 is SGHTA, CDR2 FQGNSA, per germline. This CDR3 has 13 amino acids. CDR3 in DNA: TGTGCCAGCAGTTCGGTGGGACAGGGGACGCAGTACTTC. Residues: CASSSVGQGTQYF. The full variable domain, in which reference TRBV7-2 and TRBJ2-7 provide the parts outside the CDR3, is GAGVSQSPSNKVTEKGKDVELRCDPISGHTALYWYRQSLGQGLEFLIYFQGNSAPDKSGLPSDRFSAERTGGSVSTLTIQRTQQEDSAVYLCASSSVGQGTQYFGPGTRLTVT.